What follows are 29 T cell receptor beta chains derived from one specimen sequenced in a study of glioma-infiltrating T cells listed by TCRdb under 2016. The reads were generated on an Illumina MiSeq. The iRepertoire nested amplicon-rescue multiplex PCR (arm-PCR) platform was used to amplify TCR alpha and beta CDR3 regions from RNA. TCRdb reprocessing: public reads trimmed at Q25 with fastp, clones called with MiXCR, in-frame beta chains kept. Merged by CDR3 protein, the rows form single entries marked with the most common genes and DNA. In this sample the table shows roughly 100,000 distinct CDR3 sequences, around 30% of which occur a single time. Around 40% of the sample rests with the top ten. The source material was glioma tissue, nonneoplastic brain tissue, or PBMCs (not recorded which). The receptor source for this set is a human donor with low-grade glioma or glioblastoma, undergoing nonglioma brain surgery, or in good health (not recorded which).

Notes on this clonotype: A read error may explain this, as a much larger clone is one base away. CDR3 protein: CASSLHRDSYGYTF. CDR3 coding DNA: TGTGCCAGCAGCTTACACAGGGACAGCTATGGCTACACCTTC. The rearrangement joins TRBV7-9 to TRBJ1-2; 7 bases line up with TRBD1. Germline V gene data show CDR1 as SEHNR and CDR2 as FQNEAQ (reference sequence). The J segment lost 4 bases and the V segment lost 2 bases, leaving 4 bases of the junction unmatched. This CDR3 has 14 amino acids.

This clonotype is categorized as medium-sized. V usage is TRBV2 and J usage is TRBJ1-1; D remains ambiguous. The germline gives CDR1 SNHLY, CDR2 FYNNEI. CDR3 length equals 13 residues. Deletions cut 5 bases from V and 2 bases from J, with 9 bases between. The CDR3 loop reads CASSPGPNTEAFF. Written as DNA, the CDR3 is TGTGCCAGCAGTCCGGGCCCCAACACTGAAGCTTTCTTT.

This clonotype has a handful of counts. The chain is built from TRBV7-8 and TRBJ2-3; D is possibly TRBD2 (7 bases). Germline loops: CDR1 SGHVS, CDR2 FQNEAQ. The V and J ends lost 2 bases and 2 bases respectively, with 14 bases between them. The CDR3 totals 16 residues. The CDR3: CASSLLPGGNTDTQYF. CDR3 nucleotides: TGTGCCAGCAGCTTACTTCCGGGGGGCAACACAGATACGCAGTATTTT. The full variable domain, rest sourced from reference TRBV7-8 and TRBJ2-3, is GAGVSQSPRYKVAKRGQDVALRCDPISGHVSLFWYQQALGQGPEFLTYFQNEAQLDKSGLPSDRFFAERPEGSVSTLKIQRTQQEDSAVYLCASSLLPGGNTDTQYFGPGTRLTVL.

The chain joins TRBV5-1 to TRBJ2-1, with D perhaps TRBD1 (6 bases). Germline lookup yields CDR1 SGHRS and CDR2 YFSETQ. This CDR3 is built from 18 residues. V was trimmed by 3 bases and J by 2 bases, leaving 21 bases between them. CDR3 bases: TGCGCCAGCAGCTCCAAGGATAGGACAGATTTAGCCTACAATGAGCAGTTCTTC. Protein sequence: CASSSKDRTDLAYNEQFF.

In its sample, this clonotype was seen many times. CDR3 region: CASSSPPERSYEQYF. The CDR3 DNA is TGTGCCAGCAGTTCCCCCCCCGAGCGCTCCTACGAGCAGTACTTC. The genes are TRBV28 and TRBJ2-7, with no clear D. The ends were cut back, 4 bases at V and 0 bases at J, with 13 bases in the middle. Germline V lookup: CDR1 MDHEN, CDR2 SYDVKM. This CDR3 spans 15 amino acids.

This chain links TRBV28 with TRBJ2-7, with D unresolved. The CDR3 has 14 amino acids. V dropped 9 bases and J dropped 7 bases, with 22 bases sitting between them. The V gene's germline CDR1 is MDHEN and CDR2 SYDVKM. CDR3 sequence (DNA): TGTGCCAGTTTCAGACGGGCGGCAGCCTTTGAGCAGTACTTC. Protein: CASFRRAAAFEQYF. The full variable domain, rest sourced from reference TRBV28 and TRBJ2-7, is DVKVTQSSRYLVKRTGEKVFLECVQDMDHENMFWYRQDPGLGLRLIYFSYDVKMKEKGDIPEGYSVSREKKERFSLILESASTNQTSMYLCASFRRAAAFEQYFGPGTRLTVT.

Comments on this clonotype: This is likely a read error, given that the CDR3 carries no conserved phenylalanine or tryptophan at its end. V gene TRBV5-4 combines with J gene TRBJ2-3; the match to TRBD2 covers 10 bases. Germline V CDR1 and CDR2: SGHNT, YYREEE (reference sequence). CDR3 length: 14 amino acids. V was pared by 4 bases and J by 6 bases, with 5 bases of the junction left unmatched. The CDR3 DNA is TGTGCCAGCAGCCCTAGCGGGGGAGAGGATACGCAGTATTCT. Amino acid sequence: CASSPSGGEDTQYS.

This chain uses TRBV11-2 with TRBJ2-5; D is tentatively TRBD1 or TRBD2 (5 bases each). CDR3 length: 19 residues. CDR1 is SGHAT and CDR2 is FQNNGV in the germline V gene. The V end was cut by 1 base, the J end by 4 bases, with 25 bases between. The CDR3 protein is CASSLGGWEEWILGETQYF. CDR3 in DNA: TGTGCCAGCAGCTTAGGGGGGTGGGAAGAGTGGATCCTGGGAGAGACCCAGTACTTC.

This clonotype occurred many times. The junction does not match germline at one end; this may be a read error. V and J are TRBV6-2 or TRBV6-3 and TRBJ2-7; D possibly uses TRBD1 or TRBD2 (5 bases each). Looked up from germline, CDR1 is MNHEY and CDR2 is SVGEGT. This CDR3 is 12 amino acids long. The CDR3 bases are TGTGCCAGCAGTTACGGGACGGAGCCTTCTACCTTC. This gives the protein CASSYGTEPSTF.

As for this clonotype: A much larger clone lies one base from this, so it may be a read error. The chain employs TRBV2 and TRBJ1-5, with 7 bases that match TRBD1. V was pared by 5 bases and J by 2 bases, with 6 bases of the junction left unmatched. Germline CDR1 and CDR2: SNHLY and FYNNEI. This CDR3 is built from 15 residues. CDR3 protein: CASSKDRAGNQPQHF. The CDR3 nucleotides read TGTGCCAGCAGTAAAGACAGGGCTGGCAATCAGCCCCAGCATTTT.

The chain recombines TRBV2 with TRBJ1-2; 9 nucleotides line up with TRBD1. Germline V gene data show CDR1 as SNHLY and CDR2 as FYNNEI. The CDR3 runs 13 residues. J lost 8 bases, V lost 8 bases, and 9 bases had no gene match. The CDR3 DNA sequence: TGTGCCAGCGCGCCGGGACAGGGAAGGGGCTACACCTTC. It translates to CASAPGQGRGYTF.

As to this clonotype: Mismatch with germline at one junction end may stem from a read error. This chain links TRBV10-3 with TRBJ1-1, with D unclear. Per germline, CDR1 ENHRY and CDR2 SYGVKD. This CDR3 contains 13 residues. The CDR3 bases are TGTGCAATCAGTGTCCGGGGGAACACTGAAGCTTTCTTT. It translates to CAISVRGNTEAFF.

The chain recombines TRBV7-9 with TRBJ2-3, with TRBD1 matching 7 bases. V lost 5 bases to trimming and J lost 3 bases; unmatched junction nucleotides: 5. The germline V gene encodes CDR1 SEHNR and CDR2 FQNEAQ (reference sequence). The CDR3 loop spans 14 amino acids. In DNA form, the CDR3 reads TGTGCCAGCAGCCCGAGACAGGGAACAGATACGCAGTATTTT. Its protein product is CASSPRQGTDTQYF.

Remarks on this clonotype: This may stem from a read error, because a much larger clone lies one nucleotide away. The V and J genes are TRBV25-1 and TRBJ1-5, with 9 positions matching TRBD1. The CDR3 spans 15 residues. CDR1 is MGHDK, CDR2 SYGVNS, per germline. The CDR3 nucleotides read TGTGTCAGCAGTGAGGGGACAGGGCGTAGTCAGCCCCAGCATTTT. It yields the protein CVSSEGTGRSQPQHF. Variable domain in full (rest from reference TRBV25-1 and TRBJ1-5): EADIYQTPRYLVIGTGKKITLECSQTMGHDKMYWYQQDPGMELHLIHYSYGVNSTEKGDLSSESTVSRIRTEHFPLTLESARPSHTSQYLCVSSEGTGRSQPQHFGDGTRLSIL.

As for this clonotype: Given a much more abundant clone one base away, this may be a read error. The V and J genes are TRBV12-3 or TRBV12-4 and TRBJ1-5; the match to TRBD1 covers 12 bases. CDR3 length equals 15 residues. With 6 bases clipped from V and 4 bases from J, the junction kept 4 bases outside the gene matches. Here the CDR3 reads CASSPGQGANQPQHF. The DNA for the CDR3 is TGTGCCAGCAGCCCGGGACAGGGGGCAAATCAGCCCCAGCATTTT.

This clonotype was counted between two and nine times. A much larger clone lies one base from this, so it may be a read error. V and J are TRBV20-1 and TRBJ2-3; a possible D gene is TRBD2 (5 bases). CDR1 is DFQATT and CDR2 is SNEGSKA in the germline V gene (reference sequence). The CDR3 contains 12 residues. Trimming shortened V by 5 bases and J by 10 bases, and 16 bases separated the two germline ends. CDR3 nucleotides: TGCAGTGCTTACTCGAGGGCTACTCCGCAGTATTTT. Translation gives CSAYSRATPQYF.

As for this clonotype: This may be a read error: a much more frequent sequence differs by one nucleotide. In this CDR3 the conserved last residue, phenylalanine or tryptophan, is missing, so a read error is likely. The CDR3 DNA is TGTGCCAGCAGAACCGGCGACAATGAGCAGTTCCTC. This gives the protein CASRTGDNEQFL. This chain connects TRBV6-1 to TRBJ2-1; D not resolved. The CDR3 consists of 12 residues. The germline V gene encodes CDR1 MNHNS and CDR2 SASEGT. Trimming took 6 bases from V and 5 from J, leaving 8 bases between them.

The chain employs TRBV12-3 or TRBV12-4 and TRBJ1-1; D not certain. V lost 3 bases, J lost 8 bases, and 13 bases lay in between. CDR3 size: 13 residues. CDR3 DNA: TGTGCCAGCAGTTTTAATGGTGCGCCAGAAGCTTTCTTT. As protein: CASSFNGAPEAFF.

This clonotype showed up many times. The rearrangement uses TRBV7-9 and TRBJ1-2, with D maybe TRBD1 (5 bases). CDR1 SEHNR and CDR2 FQNEAQ come from the germline V gene (reference sequence). The CDR3 is made up of 13 amino acids. The V end was cut by 4 bases, the J end by 2 bases, with 8 bases between. Written as DNA, the CDR3 is TGTGCCAGCAGCTCCCGGGACAACTATGGCTACACCTTC. Translating it yields CASSSRDNYGYTF.

For this clonotype: This may arise from a read error, as a much more abundant clone is one base away. The J gene is TRBJ2-1, the V gene TRBV20-1, with 11 bases identical to TRBD2. CDR3 size: 16 residues. Germline V lookup: CDR1 DFQATT, CDR2 SNEGSKA (reference sequence). The CDR3 is CSARIPGLADHNEQLF. The DNA of the CDR3 is TGCAGTGCTAGAATCCCGGGACTAGCGGATCACAATGAGCAGCTCTTC.

This clonotype was found once. A much larger clone is a single base away; this may be a read error. Written as DNA, the CDR3 is TGTGACAGCACCCTGCATTGGGCAGGGACAAACTATGGCTACACCTTC. Its protein is CDSTLHWAGTNYGYTF. The rearrangement joins TRBV6-1 to TRBJ1-2, with D tentatively TRBD1 (6 bases). The V gene's germline CDR1 is MNHNS and CDR2 SASEGT. This CDR3 comprises 16 residues.

This clonotype was found a few times. This chain joins TRBV5-1 and TRBJ1-2, with D possibly matching TRBD1 (6 bases). This CDR3 has 15 amino acids. V was cut by 4 bases and J by 6 bases, with 19 bases left in between. CDR1 is SGHRS, CDR2 YFSETQ, per germline. CDR3 residues: CASSPTTGILDGYTF. Here the CDR3 DNA reads TGCGCCAGCAGCCCAACAACAGGGATTCTGGATGGCTACACCTTC. The complete variable domain, with remaining parts taken from reference TRBV5-1 and TRBJ1-2, reads KAGVTQTPRYLIKTRGQQVTLSCSPISGHRSVSWYQQTPGQGLQFLFEYFSETQRNKGNFPGRFSGRQFSNSRSEMNVSTLELGDSALYLCASSPTTGILDGYTFGSGTRLTVV.

This clonotype was seen ten or more times. The rearrangement links TRBV6-1 to TRBJ1-2, with TRBD1 matching 9 bases. Germline lookup yields CDR1 MNHNS and CDR2 SASEGT. The CDR3 has 13 amino acids. With V trimmed by 6 bases and J by 8 bases, 7 bases remained unmatched. The CDR3 DNA sequence: TGTGCCAGCAGAACCACAGGGGGCTGGGGCTACACCTTC. Its translation: CASRTTGGWGYTF.

This clonotype occurred a few times. The chain links TRBV7-9 to TRBJ2-3, with 11 bases fitting TRBD2. The J segment lost 0 bases and the V segment lost 5 bases, leaving 10 bases of the junction unmatched. The length of the CDR3 is 18 residues. CDR1 is SEHNR, CDR2 FQNEAQ, per germline (reference sequence). The CDR3 is CASSATSGETSSTDTQYF. DNA of the CDR3: TGTGCCAGCAGCGCGACTAGCGGGGAGACGTCTAGCACAGATACGCAGTATTTT. Full variable domain (remainder filled in from reference TRBV7-9 and TRBJ2-3): DTGVSQNPRHKITKRGQNVTFRCDPISEHNRLYWYRQTLGQGPEFLTYFQNEAQLEKSRLLSDRFSAERPKGSFSTLEIQRTEQGDSAMYLCASSATSGETSSTDTQYFGPGTRLTVL.

This clonotype came up many times. The chain combines TRBV6-1 with TRBJ2-1, with TRBD2 matching over 10 bases. Germline V CDR1 and CDR2: MNHNS, SASEGT. This CDR3 is 12 amino acids long. V was clipped by 8 bases and J by 9 bases; unmatched bases: 4. The chain's CDR3 is CASRSGGPEQFF. The CDR3, as DNA: TGTGCCAGCCGTAGCGGGGGGCCTGAGCAGTTCTTC.

The rearrangement links TRBV7-9 to TRBJ2-6, with TRBD1 identical over 8 bases. The V and J ends lost 5 bases and 0 bases, in that order; junction bases with no gene match: 6. Germline lookup yields CDR1 SEHNR and CDR2 FQNEAQ (reference sequence). The CDR3 spans 17 residues. The CDR3 sequence: CASSPRTGSSGANVLTF. CDR3 bases: TGTGCCAGCAGCCCTCGGACAGGGAGCTCTGGGGCCAACGTCCTGACTTTC.

Sample share makes this clonotype medium-sized. The V call is TRBV28, the J call TRBJ1-1; D is uncertain. The CDR3 is 15 residues long. Per germline, CDR1 MDHEN and CDR2 SYDVKM. Between the trimmed V and J ends, which lost 2 bases and 7 bases, there was a span of 17 bases. DNA for the CDR3: TGTGCCAGCAGTTTAAGGAGTCCTAATATCCTTGAAGCTTTCTTT. Its translation is CASSLRSPNILEAFF.

With regard to this clonotype: A read error may account for a junction end that differs from germline. The rearrangement links TRBV30 to TRBJ2-3, with D unclear. The CDR3 consists of 15 residues. Germline V gives CDR1 GTSNPN, CDR2 SVGIG (reference sequence). The CDR3, as DNA: TGTGCCTGTAGTGGCGACTTGGTCTCGACAGATACGCAGTATTTT. This gives the protein CACSGDLVSTDTQYF.

This clonotype was counted ten times or more. J is TRBJ2-3 and V is TRBV7-2; TRBD1 is a possible D gene (6 bases). The CDR3 totals 15 residues. Germline assignment: CDR1 SGHTA and CDR2 FQGNSA. Trimming cost V 5 bases and J 3 bases, with 15 bases left between them. CDR3: CASSAGTPGTDTQYF. The DNA of the CDR3 is TGTGCCAGCAGCGCTGGGACACCGGGAACAGATACGCAGTATTTT.